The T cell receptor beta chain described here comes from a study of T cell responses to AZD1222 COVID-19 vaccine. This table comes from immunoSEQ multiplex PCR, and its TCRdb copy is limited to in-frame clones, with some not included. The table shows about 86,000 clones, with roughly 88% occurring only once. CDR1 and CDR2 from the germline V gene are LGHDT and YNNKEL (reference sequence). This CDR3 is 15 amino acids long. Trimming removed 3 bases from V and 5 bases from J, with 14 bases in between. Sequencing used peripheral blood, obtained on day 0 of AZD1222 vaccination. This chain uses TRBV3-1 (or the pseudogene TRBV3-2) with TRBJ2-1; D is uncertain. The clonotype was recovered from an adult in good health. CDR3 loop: CASSQAPLTHNEQFF. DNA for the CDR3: TGTGCCAGCAGCCAGGCTCCGCTTACGCACAATGAGCAGTTCTTC.